This T cell receptor (beta chain) was captured by sequencing in a study of neurological immune-mediated disorders. MiXCR, applied by TCRdb to the 5' RACE reads, yields one record per CDR3 protein. The repertoire holds about 21,000 distinct CDR3 sequences, with 6% to 8% as singletons. The sorted libraries took about a million CD4+ or CD8+ T cells. Per the germline V gene, CDR1 is LNHDA and CDR2 is SQIVND (reference sequence). V was clipped by 0 bases and J by 1 base, with 10 bases between them. The CDR3 totals 15 residues. In its sample, this clonotype was seen many times. This chain joins TRBV19 and TRBJ2-7, with D tentatively TRBD1 (5 bases). Material for sequencing was CD8+ T cells from blood. The clonotype comes from a woman in her twenties or thirties with HTLV-1-associated myelopathy (HAM/TSP). The DNA of the CDR3 is TGTGCCAGTAGTATAGAGTTGGGGCAGTCCTACGAGCAGTACTTC. Translated: CASSIELGQSYEQYF.